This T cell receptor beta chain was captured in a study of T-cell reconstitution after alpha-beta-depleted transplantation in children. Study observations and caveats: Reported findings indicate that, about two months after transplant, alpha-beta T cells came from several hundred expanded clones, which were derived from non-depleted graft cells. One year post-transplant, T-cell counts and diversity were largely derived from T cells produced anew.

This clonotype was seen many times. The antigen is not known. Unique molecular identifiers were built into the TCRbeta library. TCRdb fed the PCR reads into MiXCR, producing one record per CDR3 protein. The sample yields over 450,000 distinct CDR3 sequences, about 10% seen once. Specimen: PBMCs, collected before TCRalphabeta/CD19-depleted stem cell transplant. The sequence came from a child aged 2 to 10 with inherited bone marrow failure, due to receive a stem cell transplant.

CDR3 DNA sequence: TGTGCCAGCAGTGCCGCTTACCGGGACTCCTACACCGGGGAGCTGTTTTTT. Translating it yields CASSAAYRDSYTGELFF. The genes are TRBV28 and TRBJ2-2; D is possibly TRBD2 (6 bases). V was cut by 5 bases and J by 3 bases, with 19 bases left in between. The CDR3 is 17 amino acids. Germline assignment: CDR1 MDHEN and CDR2 SYDVKM. Using reference TRBV28 and TRBJ2-2 for the parts outside the CDR3, the full variable domain is DVKVTQSSRYLVKRTGEKVFLECVQDMDHENMFWYRQDPGLGLRLIYFSYDVKMKEKGDIPEGYSVSREKKERFSLILESASTNQTSMYLCASSAAYRDSYTGELFFGEGSRLTVL.